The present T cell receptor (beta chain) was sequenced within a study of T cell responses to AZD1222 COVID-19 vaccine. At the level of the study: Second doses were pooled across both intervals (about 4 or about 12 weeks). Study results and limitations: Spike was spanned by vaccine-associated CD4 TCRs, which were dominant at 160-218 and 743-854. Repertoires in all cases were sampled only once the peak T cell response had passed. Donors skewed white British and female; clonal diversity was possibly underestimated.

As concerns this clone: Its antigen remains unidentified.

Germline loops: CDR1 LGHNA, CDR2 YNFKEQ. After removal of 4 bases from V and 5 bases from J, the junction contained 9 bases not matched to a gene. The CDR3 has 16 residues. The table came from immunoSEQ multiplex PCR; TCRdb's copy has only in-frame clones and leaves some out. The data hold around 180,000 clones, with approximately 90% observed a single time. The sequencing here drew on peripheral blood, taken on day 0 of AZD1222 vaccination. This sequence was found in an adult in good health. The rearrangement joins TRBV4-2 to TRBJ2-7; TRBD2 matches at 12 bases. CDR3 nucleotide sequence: TGTGCCAGCAGCCTCTCTAGCGGGAGGGCCGCTCACGAGCAGTACTTC. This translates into CASSLSSGRAAHEQYF.